A single sample is the source of the 17 T cell receptor beta chains below, sequenced in a study of blood T cell repertoires in COVID-19. The method was immunoSEQ multiplex PCR; TCRdb's version includes in-frame clones alone and lacks a portion of them. The table includes approximately 200,000 clones, 75% to 90% detected once. Sequencing was carried out using PBMCs or T cells enriched from blood (not recorded which). Receptors originate from a woman aged 30 to 39 who had recovered from COVID-19.

The chain is built from TRBV12-3 or TRBV12-4 and TRBJ2-7; TRBD2 agrees at 7 bases. The length of the CDR3 is 13 residues. V was pared by 6 bases and J by 5 bases, with 7 bases of the junction left unmatched. The CDR3 region is CASSFRGVHEQYF. The CDR3 DNA follows: TGTGCCAGCAGCTTCCGGGGGGTCCACGAGCAGTACTTC.

The chain is built from TRBV5-4 and TRBJ1-2; possibly TRBD1 for D (5 bases). This CDR3 spans 13 amino acids. Germline V gives CDR1 SGHNT, CDR2 YYREEE (reference sequence). V was pared by 0 bases and J by 6 bases, with 9 bases between. CDR3 sequence reads: CASSLVAGDGYTF. As DNA, the CDR3 is TGTGCCAGCAGCTTGGTTGCGGGGGATGGCTACACCTTC.

V usage is TRBV29-1 and J usage is TRBJ2-1, with TRBD1 matching over 10 bases. Germline assignment: CDR1 SQVTM and CDR2 ANQGSEA. The CDR3 is made up of 13 amino acids. Trimming cost V 7 bases and J 8 bases; bases outside gene matches: 8. Written as DNA, the CDR3 is TGCAGCGGAGACGGGACAGGGGTGGATGAGCAGTTCTTC. It translates to CSGDGTGVDEQFF.

The CDR3 coding sequence is TGTGCCACCAGCAGAGCCCTACAGGACTACATGAACACTGAAGCTTTCTTT. This encodes CATSRALQDYMNTEAFF. The chain recombines TRBV15 with TRBJ1-1; a weak D match, TRBD1 (5 bases). This CDR3 region has 17 residues. The ends were cut back, 1 base at V and 0 bases at J, with 15 bases in the middle. Germline V CDR1 and CDR2: LNHNV, YYDKDF (reference sequence).

This rearrangement joins TRBV7-9 to TRBJ1-1, with D tentatively TRBD1 (5 bases). The CDR3 runs 13 residues. Trimming cost V 5 bases and J 5 bases, with 12 bases left between them. Germline CDR1 SEHNR, CDR2 FQNEAQ (reference sequence). The CDR3 DNA reads TGTGCCAGCAGCCTGCAGGGTTGGACTGAAGCTTTCTTT. It is translated as CASSLQGWTEAFF. Full variable domain (rest looked up from reference TRBV7-9 and TRBJ1-1): DTGVSQNPRHKITKRGQNVTFRCDPISEHNRLYWYRQTLGQGPEFLTYFQNEAQLEKSRLLSDRFSAERPKGSFSTLEIQRTEQGDSAMYLCASSLQGWTEAFFGQGTRLTVV.

The chain joins TRBV9 to TRBJ2-2; 8 nucleotides match TRBD2. Looked up from germline, CDR1 is SGDLS and CDR2 is YYNGEE. The length of the CDR3 is 16 residues. V was pared by 0 bases and J by 4 bases, with 5 bases of the junction left unmatched. The CDR3 loop reads CASSVALAGITGELFF. CDR3 coding DNA: TGTGCCAGCAGCGTAGCTCTAGCGGGCATCACCGGGGAGCTGTTTTTT.

V is TRBV2 and J is TRBJ2-2; TRBD2 aligns across 10 bases. Losses at the gene ends were 2 bases for V and 2 bases for J; bases not matched to a gene: 5. The germline gives CDR1 SNHLY, CDR2 FYNNEI. The CDR3 runs to 17 residues. For the CDR3, the DNA is TGTGCCAGCAGTGAACCAGCGGGAGGGGGCAACACCGGGGAGCTGTTTTTT. As protein: CASSEPAGGGNTGELFF.

The rearrangement uses TRBV27 and TRBJ1-2; D is unclear. CDR1 MNHEY and CDR2 SMNVEV come from the germline V gene (reference sequence). Trimming cost V 5 bases and J 1 base, with 14 bases left between them. The CDR3 loop spans 15 amino acids. For the CDR3, the DNA is TGTGCCAGCAGTCGAACGCGGCCCGGTAACTATGGCTACACCTTC. Protein sequence: CASSRTRPGNYGYTF.

The chain uses TRBV4-1 and TRBJ2-7; 8 nucleotides agree with TRBD2. J gave up 3 bases and V 2 bases, and 6 bases lay outside the gene matches. The CDR3 is 15 amino acids. The germline CDR1 and CDR2 sequences are MGHRA and YSYEKL. The CDR3 loop is CASSQSERESYEQYF. The CDR3 DNA reads as TGCGCCAGCAGCCAATCCGAGCGGGAGAGCTACGAGCAGTACTTC.

V and J are TRBV30 and TRBJ1-2, with D unclear. The CDR3 has 17 amino acids. Trimming removed 2 bases from V and 0 bases from J, with 19 bases in between. Germline values: CDR1 GTSNPN, CDR2 SVGIG (reference sequence). CDR3 sequence reads: CAWSQILTISSNYGYTF. The DNA of the CDR3 is TGTGCCTGGAGTCAAATTTTAACAATATCATCTAACTATGGCTACACCTTC.

CDR3: CASSTRASETQYF. CDR3 nucleotide sequence: TGTGCCAGCAGCACTAGGGCGTCCGAGACCCAGTACTTC. This rearrangement joins TRBV28 to TRBJ2-5; maybe TRBD2 (5 bases). This CDR3 comprises 13 residues. The V end was cut by 6 bases, the J end by 5 bases, with 13 bases between. Germline lookup yields CDR1 MDHEN and CDR2 SYDVKM.

The rearrangement uses TRBV9 and TRBJ1-5; 9 bases match TRBD1. J was trimmed by 1 base and V by 3 bases; bases with no gene match: 2. This CDR3 comprises 15 residues. The germline V gene encodes CDR1 SGDLS and CDR2 YYNGEE. The CDR3 spells CASSEGQGSNQPQHF. The CDR3 nucleotides are TGTGCCAGCAGCGAGGGACAGGGCAGCAATCAGCCCCAGCATTTT.

Comment on this clone: Other DNA sequences within the sample encode an identical CDR3. This chain connects TRBV5-1 to TRBJ2-5; D uncertain. V dropped 0 bases and J dropped 2 bases, with 8 bases sitting between them. The germline CDR1 and CDR2 sequences are SGHRS and YFSETQ. CDR3 length: 14 residues. Written as DNA, the CDR3 is TGCGCCAGCAGCTTGGCAACAGCTCAAGAGACCCAGTACTTC. Its protein is CASSLATAQETQYF.

This clone was recorded only once. The rearrangement joins TRBV5-1 to TRBJ2-5, with 7 nucleotides matching TRBD1. Germline V gives CDR1 SGHRS, CDR2 YFSETQ. The CDR3 is 13 residues long. The ends lost 4 bases at V and 5 bases at J; junction bases unmatched: 5. In DNA, the CDR3 is TGCGCCAGCAGCCCGACAGGGTGGGAGACCCAGTACTTC. Protein sequence: CASSPTGWETQYF.

The V call is TRBV14, the J call TRBJ1-4; 7 nucleotides align to TRBD1. The V gene's germline CDR1 is SGHDN and CDR2 FVKESK. With 1 base clipped from V and 7 bases from J, the junction kept 3 bases outside the gene matches. This CDR3 is built from 14 residues. The CDR3 here is CASSQVGTVEKLFF. CDR3 DNA: TGTGCCAGCAGCCAAGTCGGGACAGTTGAAAAACTGTTTTTT.

This chain joins TRBV18 and TRBJ2-7; a weak D match, TRBD2 (5 bases). CDR3 length: 14 residues. The germline gives CDR1 KGHSH, CDR2 LQKENI. The germline V and J ends were trimmed by 6 bases and 5 bases, with 17 bases remaining between them. The DNA for the CDR3 is TGTGCCAGCTCGCCGACTGTCACTAGGGACGAGCAGTACTTC. Translating it yields CASSPTVTRDEQYF.

The chain combines TRBV11-3 with TRBJ1-1; unclear D gene. CDR1 is SGHNT, CDR2 YENEEA, per germline. Trimming took off 4 bases at V and 10 bases at J, with 10 bases between the two ends. The CDR3 sequence is 11 residues long. CDR3 in DNA: TGTGCCAGCAGCTCCGGGGTTCCAGCTTTCTTT. Its translation: CASSSGVPAFF.